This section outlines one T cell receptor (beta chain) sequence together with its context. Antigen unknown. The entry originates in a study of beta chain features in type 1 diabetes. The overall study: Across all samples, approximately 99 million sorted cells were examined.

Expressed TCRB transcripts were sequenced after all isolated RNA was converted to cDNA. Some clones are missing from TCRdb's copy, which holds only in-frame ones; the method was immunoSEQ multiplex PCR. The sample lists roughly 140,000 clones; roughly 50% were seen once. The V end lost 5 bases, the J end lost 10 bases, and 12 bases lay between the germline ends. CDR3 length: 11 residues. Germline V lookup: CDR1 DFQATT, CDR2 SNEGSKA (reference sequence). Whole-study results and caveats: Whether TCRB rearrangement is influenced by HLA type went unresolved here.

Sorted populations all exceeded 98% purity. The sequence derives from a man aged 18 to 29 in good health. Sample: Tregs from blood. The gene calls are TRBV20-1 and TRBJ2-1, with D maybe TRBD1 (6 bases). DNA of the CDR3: TGCAGTGCTGGGGGCCTTCGGGAGCAGTTCTTC. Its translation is CSAGGLREQFF.